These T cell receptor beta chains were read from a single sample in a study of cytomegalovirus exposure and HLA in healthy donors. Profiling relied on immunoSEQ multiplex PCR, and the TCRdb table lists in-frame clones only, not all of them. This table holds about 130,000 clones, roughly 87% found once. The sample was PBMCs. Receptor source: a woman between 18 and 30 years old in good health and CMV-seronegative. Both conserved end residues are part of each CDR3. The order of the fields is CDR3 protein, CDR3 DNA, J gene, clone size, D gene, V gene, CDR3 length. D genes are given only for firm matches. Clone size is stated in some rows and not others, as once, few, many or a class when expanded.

CDR3aa: CASSSDSPYGYTF
CDR3nt: TGTGCCAGCAGTTCGGACAGCCCCTATGGCTACACCTTC
j_gene: TRBJ1-2
abundance: NA
d_gene: NA
v_gene: TRBV28
len: 13

CDR3aa: CASSLTGYPLHF
CDR3nt: TGTGCCAGCAGCTTGACGGGGTACCCCCTCCACTTT
j_gene: TRBJ1-6
abundance: NA
d_gene: NA
v_gene: TRBV7-3
len: 12

CDR3aa: CASSFWGADTQYF
CDR3nt: TGTGCCAGCAGCTTTTGGGGAGCAGATACGCAGTATTTT
j_gene: TRBJ2-3
abundance: NA
d_gene: NA
v_gene: TRBV7-2
len: 13

CDR3aa: CSAHSEKLFF
CDR3nt: TGCAGTGCGCACAGTGAAAAACTGTTTTTT
j_gene: TRBJ1-4
abundance: few
d_gene: NA
v_gene: TRBV20-1
len: 10

CDR3aa: CASSYSISGGYGYTF
CDR3nt: TGTGCCAGCAGTTACTCGATCTCAGGGGGCTATGGCTACACCTTC
j_gene: TRBJ1-2
abundance: NA
d_gene: TRBD1
v_gene: TRBV6-5
len: 15

CDR3aa: CASTKRGYTEAFF
CDR3nt: TGTGCCAGCACCAAAAGGGGGTACACTGAAGCTTTCTTT
j_gene: TRBJ1-1
abundance: NA
d_gene: NA
v_gene: TRBV6-5
len: 13

CDR3aa: CASRELGTSGLNEQFF
CDR3nt: TGTGCCAGCAGGGAACTCGGGACTAGCGGACTCAATGAGCAGTTCTTC
j_gene: TRBJ2-1
abundance: NA
d_gene: TRBD2
v_gene: TRBV6-1
len: 16

CDR3aa: CASSSKIRESAFF
CDR3nt: TGTGCCAGCAGCTCAAAAATCCGGGAGTCAGCTTTCTTT
j_gene: TRBJ1-1
abundance: NA
d_gene: NA
v_gene: TRBV7-2
len: 13

CDR3aa: CASSTRTGDEKLFF
CDR3nt: TGTGCCAGCAGCACTCGGACAGGGGATGAAAAACTGTTTTTT
j_gene: TRBJ1-4
abundance: NA
d_gene: TRBD1
v_gene: TRBV7-8
len: 14

CDR3aa: CSAPGTANTEAFF
CDR3nt: TGCAGCGCCCCCGGGACAGCAAACACTGAAGCTTTCTTT
j_gene: TRBJ1-1
abundance: NA
d_gene: TRBD1
v_gene: TRBV29-1
len: 13

CDR3aa: CASSQEVWRGGRQETQYF
CDR3nt: TGCGCCAGCAGCCAAGAGGTCTGGCGGGGGGGCCGACAAGAGACCCAGTACTTC
j_gene: TRBJ2-5
abundance: few
d_gene: TRBD2
v_gene: TRBV4-1
len: 18

CDR3aa: CASSFSSDSYNEQFF
CDR3nt: TGTGCTAGCAGCTTCTCCAGCGACTCCTACAATGAGCAGTTCTTC
j_gene: TRBJ2-1
abundance: once
d_gene: NA
v_gene: TRBV7-7
len: 15

CDR3aa: CASSQFRLAGITDSYNEQFF
CDR3nt: TGTGCCAGCAGCCAATTCCGACTAGCGGGGATCACCGACTCCTACAATGAGCAGTTCTTC
j_gene: TRBJ2-1
abundance: NA
d_gene: TRBD2
v_gene: TRBV4-2
len: 20

CDR3aa: CASSPGQATNQPQHF
CDR3nt: TGTGCCAGCTCACCGGGACAGGCTACAAATCAGCCCCAGCATTTT
j_gene: TRBJ1-5
abundance: NA
d_gene: TRBD1
v_gene: TRBV18
len: 15

CDR3aa: CASSGTGNTGELFF
CDR3nt: TGTGCCAGCAGCGGCACAGGGAACACCGGGGAGCTGTTTTTT
j_gene: TRBJ2-2
abundance: NA
d_gene: NA
v_gene: TRBV9
len: 14

CDR3aa: CASSFYLGPVNEQYF
CDR3nt: TGTGCCAGCAGCTTCTATTTGGGCCCCGTCAACGAGCAGTACTTC
j_gene: TRBJ2-7
abundance: once
d_gene: NA
v_gene: TRBV6-5
len: 15

CDR3aa: CSASEGLRNIQYF
CDR3nt: TGCAGCGCTAGCGAAGGTCTAAGAAACATTCAGTACTTC
j_gene: TRBJ2-4
abundance: NA
d_gene: NA
v_gene: TRBV29-1
len: 13

CDR3aa: CASSQSGVPGNTIYF
CDR3nt: TGCGCCAGCAGCCAATCTGGAGTGCCTGGAAACACCATATATTTT
j_gene: TRBJ1-3
abundance: few
d_gene: NA
v_gene: TRBV4-1
len: 15

CDR3aa: CASSGQAFNGYTF
CDR3nt: TGTGCCAGCAGTGGACAGGCCTTTAATGGCTACACCTTC
j_gene: TRBJ1-2
abundance: NA
d_gene: NA
v_gene: TRBV2
len: 13

CDR3aa: CATSQGVEYGYTF
CDR3nt: TGTGCCACCTCGCAGGGGGTTGAGTATGGCTACACCTTC
j_gene: TRBJ1-2
abundance: NA
d_gene: TRBD1
v_gene: TRBV7-9
len: 13

CDR3aa: CASSGWYRDRVFGGELFF
CDR3nt: TGTGCCAGCAGCGGGTGGTATCGGGACAGGGTGTTTGGCGGGGAGCTGTTTTTT
j_gene: TRBJ2-2
abundance: once
d_gene: TRBD1
v_gene: TRBV2
len: 18

CDR3aa: CASSVSIPGGKNEQFF
CDR3nt: TGCGCCAGCAGTGTTTCTATTCCGGGGGGAAAAAATGAGCAGTTCTTC
j_gene: TRBJ2-1
abundance: NA
d_gene: TRBD2
v_gene: TRBV10-2
len: 16

CDR3aa: CSVGAGERNTIYF
CDR3nt: TGCAGCGTTGGGGCCGGGGAAAGAAACACCATATATTTT
j_gene: TRBJ1-3
abundance: NA
d_gene: NA
v_gene: TRBV29-1
len: 13

CDR3aa: CASSVGSDRGNQPQHF
CDR3nt: TGTGCCAGCAGCGTAGGGTCGGACAGAGGCAATCAGCCCCAGCATTTT
j_gene: TRBJ1-5
abundance: NA
d_gene: NA
v_gene: TRBV9
len: 16

CDR3aa: CASSVSGGSPLHF
CDR3nt: TGTGCCAGCAGCGTAAGTGGAGGATCACCCCTCCACTTT
j_gene: TRBJ1-6
abundance: NA
d_gene: NA
v_gene: TRBV9
len: 13

CDR3aa: CASSIVSTGFMGQETQYF
CDR3nt: TGTGCCAGTAGTATAGTATCTACAGGGTTTATGGGTCAAGAGACCCAGTACTTC
j_gene: TRBJ2-5
abundance: NA
d_gene: NA
v_gene: TRBV19
len: 18

CDR3aa: CASVYGQGGANYGYTF
CDR3nt: TGTGCCAGCGTCTATGGACAGGGTGGTGCAAACTATGGCTACACCTTC
j_gene: TRBJ1-2
abundance: NA
d_gene: TRBD1
v_gene: TRBV6-6
len: 16

CDR3aa: CASSPGLSQETQYF
CDR3nt: TGTGCCAGCTCACCTGGCCTTTCCCAAGAGACCCAGTACTTC
j_gene: TRBJ2-5
abundance: NA
d_gene: NA
v_gene: TRBV18
len: 14

CDR3aa: CASSLTRGANEQFF
CDR3nt: TGTGCCAGCAGCTTAACGCGAGGTGCCAATGAGCAGTTCTTC
j_gene: TRBJ2-1
abundance: NA
d_gene: NA
v_gene: TRBV7-3
len: 14

CDR3aa: CATSNRDRDYNEQFF
CDR3nt: TGTGCCACCAGCAACCGGGACAGAGACTACAATGAGCAGTTCTTC
j_gene: TRBJ2-1
abundance: NA
d_gene: TRBD1
v_gene: TRBV15
len: 15

CDR3aa: CASTPLGRGGAGELFF
CDR3nt: TGTGCCAGCACCCCGCTAGGAAGAGGAGGGGCCGGGGAGCTGTTTTTT
j_gene: TRBJ2-2
abundance: NA
d_gene: NA
v_gene: TRBV7-9
len: 16

CDR3aa: CASSLANRIQGSNQPQHF
CDR3nt: TGTGCCAGCAGCTTAGCCAATAGAATCCAGGGTTCGAATCAGCCCCAGCATTTT
j_gene: TRBJ1-5
abundance: NA
d_gene: NA
v_gene: TRBV7-8
len: 18

CDR3aa: CASSATEAKNIQYF
CDR3nt: TGTGCCAGCAGCGCGACAGAAGCCAAAAACATTCAGTACTTC
j_gene: TRBJ2-4
abundance: NA
d_gene: NA
v_gene: TRBV2
len: 14

CDR3aa: CASSPQGQNSGANVLTF
CDR3nt: TGTGCCAGCTCACCACAGGGACAAAACTCTGGGGCCAACGTCCTGACTTTC
j_gene: TRBJ2-6
abundance: NA
d_gene: NA
v_gene: TRBV18
len: 17

CDR3aa: CASSARLAGGQAPVIARFF
CDR3nt: TGTGCCAGCAGCGCGCGACTAGCGGGGGGCCAAGCCCCAGTCATAGCTCGGTTCTTC
j_gene: TRBJ2-1
abundance: NA
d_gene: TRBD2
v_gene: TRBV7-8
len: 19

CDR3aa: CASSISSRSGNTIYF
CDR3nt: TGTGCCAGTAGTATATCCTCTCGCTCTGGAAACACCATATATTTT
j_gene: TRBJ1-3
abundance: NA
d_gene: NA
v_gene: TRBV19
len: 15

CDR3aa: CASSLYYRQVDEQYF
CDR3nt: TGTGCCAGCAGCTTGTATTATCGGCAGGTGGACGAGCAGTACTTC
j_gene: TRBJ2-7
abundance: NA
d_gene: NA
v_gene: TRBV5-6
len: 15

CDR3aa: CASSPRVSYNEQFF
CDR3nt: TGTGCCAGCAGCCCCCGAGTCTCCTACAATGAGCAGTTCTTC
j_gene: TRBJ2-1
abundance: few
d_gene: NA
v_gene: TRBV11-2
len: 14

CDR3aa: CASSQQAGGTNNEQFF
CDR3nt: TGTGCCAGCAGCCAACAGGCGGGGGGTACCAACAATGAGCAGTTCTTC
j_gene: TRBJ2-1
abundance: NA
d_gene: TRBD2
v_gene: TRBV4-2
len: 16

CDR3aa: CASSLDRKGTDTQYF
CDR3nt: TGCGCCAGCAGCTTGGACAGGAAAGGCACAGATACGCAGTATTTT
j_gene: TRBJ2-3
abundance: NA
d_gene: NA
v_gene: TRBV5-1
len: 15

CDR3aa: CASSIAGTGGSYGYTF
CDR3nt: TGTGCCAGTAGTATAGCTGGGACAGGGGGGTCCTATGGCTACACCTTC
j_gene: TRBJ1-2
abundance: NA
d_gene: TRBD1
v_gene: TRBV19
len: 16

CDR3aa: CASSESGGTEAFF
CDR3nt: TGTGCCAGCAGCGAAAGTGGAGGCACTGAAGCTTTCTTT
j_gene: TRBJ1-1
abundance: NA
d_gene: NA
v_gene: TRBV9
len: 13

CDR3aa: CASSIGATNEKLFF
CDR3nt: TGTGCCAGTAGTATCGGGGCAACTAATGAAAAACTGTTTTTT
j_gene: TRBJ1-4
abundance: NA
d_gene: NA
v_gene: TRBV19
len: 14

CDR3aa: CASSELGNQPQHF
CDR3nt: TGTGCCAGCAGTGAACTAGGCAATCAGCCCCAGCATTTT
j_gene: TRBJ1-5
abundance: NA
d_gene: NA
v_gene: TRBV2
len: 13

CDR3aa: CASSPTGGDSNQPQHF
CDR3nt: TGTGCCAGCTCACCAACAGGGGGAGATAGCAATCAGCCCCAGCATTTT
j_gene: TRBJ1-5
abundance: NA
d_gene: TRBD1
v_gene: TRBV18
len: 16

CDR3aa: CASSFNGLYGTPLHNQPQHF
CDR3nt: TGTGCCAGCAGCTTCAATGGTTTGTACGGGACACCGCTTCACAATCAGCCCCAGCATTTT
j_gene: TRBJ1-5
abundance: NA
d_gene: NA
v_gene: TRBV11-3
len: 20

CDR3aa: CASSLSLGGYNEQFF
CDR3nt: TGTGCCAGCAGCTTAAGCCTAGGGGGCTACAATGAGCAGTTCTTC
j_gene: TRBJ2-1
abundance: NA
d_gene: NA
v_gene: TRBV7-9
len: 15

CDR3aa: CASSGGAGGPELSTDTQYF
CDR3nt: TGCGCCAGCAGTGGGGGCGCGGGGGGGCCGGAGTTAAGCACAGATACGCAGTATTTT
j_gene: TRBJ2-3
abundance: once
d_gene: TRBD2
v_gene: TRBV10-1
len: 19

CDR3aa: CASSLVPGKNTEAFF
CDR3nt: TGCGCCAGCAGCTTGGTTCCAGGAAAGAACACTGAAGCTTTCTTT
j_gene: TRBJ1-1
abundance: NA
d_gene: NA
v_gene: TRBV5-1
len: 15

CDR3aa: CASRGNTEAFF
CDR3nt: TGTGCCAGCCGAGGGAACACTGAAGCTTTCTTT
j_gene: TRBJ1-1
abundance: once
d_gene: NA
v_gene: TRBV2
len: 11

CDR3aa: CASSGDREDQPQHF
CDR3nt: TGTGCCAGCAGCGGGGACAGGGAGGATCAGCCCCAGCATTTT
j_gene: TRBJ1-5
abundance: NA
d_gene: TRBD1
v_gene: TRBV6-5
len: 14

CDR3aa: CASSGTGEKLFF
CDR3nt: TGTGCCAGCAGTGGGACAGGTGAAAAACTGTTTTTT
j_gene: TRBJ1-4
abundance: NA
d_gene: TRBD1
v_gene: TRBV2
len: 12

CDR3aa: CAGRLSGYGYTF
CDR3nt: TGTGCCGGTCGGCTGAGCGGCTATGGCTACACCTTC
j_gene: TRBJ1-2
abundance: NA
d_gene: NA
v_gene: TRBV6-1
len: 12

CDR3aa: CASSEGLAGGYTF
CDR3nt: TGTGCCAGCAGTGAGGGACTCGCGGGTGGCTACACCTTC
j_gene: TRBJ1-2
abundance: NA
d_gene: NA
v_gene: TRBV6-4
len: 13

CDR3aa: CASSVGWGGVNQPQHF
CDR3nt: TGTGCCAGCAGCGTAGGTTGGGGGGGAGTCAATCAGCCCCAGCATTTT
j_gene: TRBJ1-5
abundance: NA
d_gene: NA
v_gene: TRBV9
len: 16

CDR3aa: CASSRDRAGEKLFF
CDR3nt: TGTGCCAGTAGCCGAGACAGGGCCGGTGAAAAACTGTTTTTT
j_gene: TRBJ1-4
abundance: NA
d_gene: TRBD1
v_gene: TRBV19
len: 14

CDR3aa: CASSLGQGTYGYTF
CDR3nt: TGCGCCAGCAGCTTGGGACAGGGGACCTATGGCTACACCTTC
j_gene: TRBJ1-2
abundance: once
d_gene: TRBD1
v_gene: TRBV5-1
len: 14

CDR3aa: CSAAPIYGYTF
CDR3nt: TGCAGTGCTGCTCCTATCTATGGCTACACCTTC
j_gene: TRBJ1-2
abundance: few
d_gene: NA
v_gene: TRBV20-1
len: 11

CDR3aa: CASSPTEVYNSPLHF
CDR3nt: TGTGCCAGCTCACCGACGGAGGTTTATAATTCACCCCTCCACTTT
j_gene: TRBJ1-6
abundance: once
d_gene: NA
v_gene: TRBV18
len: 15

CDR3aa: CASSIDSGSGANVLTF
CDR3nt: TGTGCCAGTAGTATAGATAGCGGGTCTGGGGCCAACGTCCTGACTTTC
j_gene: TRBJ2-6
abundance: NA
d_gene: TRBD2
v_gene: TRBV19
len: 16